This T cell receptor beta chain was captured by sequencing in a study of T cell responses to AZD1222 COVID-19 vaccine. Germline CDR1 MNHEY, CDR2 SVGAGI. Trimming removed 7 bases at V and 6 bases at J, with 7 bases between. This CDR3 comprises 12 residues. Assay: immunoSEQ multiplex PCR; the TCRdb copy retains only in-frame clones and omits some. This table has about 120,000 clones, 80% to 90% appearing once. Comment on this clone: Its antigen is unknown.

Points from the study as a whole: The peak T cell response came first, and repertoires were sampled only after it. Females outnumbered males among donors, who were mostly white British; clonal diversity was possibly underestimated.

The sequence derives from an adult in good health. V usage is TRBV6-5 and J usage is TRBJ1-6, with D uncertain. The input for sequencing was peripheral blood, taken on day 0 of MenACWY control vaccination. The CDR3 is CASTRPNSPLHF. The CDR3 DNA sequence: TGTGCCAGCACGAGACCTAATTCACCCCTCCACTTT.